A selection of T cell receptor beta chains follows, all from one sample in a study of metastatic and nonmetastatic thyroid tumors. TCRdb reprocessed the PCR reads using MiXCR. The sample has tens of thousands of clones, 10% to 15% seen once. Sequenced sample: blood. These receptors originate from a female donor with papillary thyroid cancer or a benign thyroid nodule (not recorded which). Some clones in this sample may be carry-over from other donors' samples. Each CDR3 is given with its conserved first and last residue. A D gene is named only where the DNA matches it firmly. Clone size, where shown, is once, few, many, or a class for clones that have expanded.

>many|TRBV7-3|TRBJ2-3|.
TGTGCCAGCAGCTTATCGTTAGGCACAGATACGCAGTATTTT
CASSLSLGTDTQYF
>many|TRBV6-1|TRBJ2-3|.
TGTGCCAGCAGTCCCTCCACAGATACGCAGTATTTT
CASSPSTDTQYF
>many|TRBV5-1|TRBJ2-1|.
TGCGCCAGCAGCCCCGGGAGCCCCGAGGTGGACAGTGAGCAGTTCTTC
CASSPGSPEVDSEQFF
>medium-sized|TRBV20-1|TRBJ2-7|TRBD1
TGCAGTGCTAGCGAGACAGGGTCCTACGAGCAGTACTTC
CSASETGSYEQYF
>many|TRBV29-1|TRBJ2-1|.
TGCAGCGGATGGACCGGTACCTACAATGAGCAGTTCTTC
CSGWTGTYNEQFF
>many|TRBV20-1|TRBJ2-3|TRBD2
TGCAGTGCTACTGGACTAGCGGGAGTGAAAGATACGCAGTATTTT
CSATGLAGVKDTQYF
>many|TRBV5-4|TRBJ2-7|TRBD2
TGTGCCAGCAGCACCCCGGGACTAGCGGGGATCTACGAGCAGTACTTC
CASSTPGLAGIYEQYF
>many|TRBV5-6|TRBJ2-7|.
TGTGCCAGCAGCTTGGAGTACAGAGCCTACGAGCAGTACTTC
CASSLEYRAYEQYF
>medium-sized|TRBV2|TRBJ2-7|.
TGTGCCAGCAGCGCACAGCTAGTGGGCGAGCAGTACTTC
CASSAQLVGEQYF
>medium-sized|TRBV11-2|TRBJ1-2|.
TGTGCCAGCACCCAATTAAGGGCCTACCTCTATGGCTACACCTTC
CASTQLRAYLYGYTF
>many|TRBV20-1|TRBJ2-4|.
TGCAGTGCTAGAGAACCTGAGGGACTCTTTCAGTACTTC
CSAREPEGLFQYF
>.|TRBV5-1|TRBJ2-7|TRBD1
TGCGCCAGCAGCACCTCGGGACAGGGGTTAACCTACGAGCAGTACTTC
CASSTSGQGLTYEQYF
>many|TRBV19|TRBJ2-1|.
TGTGCCAGTAGTATATCTGTGAGCAATGAGCAGTTCTTC
CASSISVSNEQFF
>.|TRBV2|TRBJ2-7|.
TGTGCCAGCAGTGAACGTGCCGGGAGTATGTACGAGCAGTACTTC
CASSERAGSMYEQYF
>few|TRBV19|TRBJ2-7|.
TGTGCCAGTAGCGAGACTGGGGCCTACGAGCAGTACTTC
CASSETGAYEQYF
>many|TRBV19|TRBJ2-6|.
TGTGCCAGTAGTATAGCCACCAGGGGCTCTGGGGCCAACGTCCTGACTTTC
CASSIATRGSGANVLTF
>many|TRBV3-1|TRBJ2-5|.
TGTGCCAGCAGCCAGGGGGAAGAGACCCAGTACTTC
CASSQGEETQYF
>medium-sized|TRBV11-2|TRBJ2-7|TRBD2
TGTGCCAGCAGCTTAGATGGGCTAGCGGCATACGAGCAGTACTTC
CASSLDGLAAYEQYF
>many|TRBV7-6|TRBJ1-4|TRBD1
TGTGCCAGCAGTCGGACAGGAGAAGCAACTAATGAAAAACTGTTTTTT
CASSRTGEATNEKLFF
>medium-sized|TRBV13|TRBJ1-2|.
TGTGCCAGCAGCCTATACAACGTTCACCGCCCGGGGGTTAACTATGGCTACACCTTC
CASSLYNVHRPGVNYGYTF
>many|TRBV20-1|TRBJ1-2|.
TGCAGTGCTGGGGCTTTTCAGGGGAACTATGGCTACACCTTC
CSAGAFQGNYGYTF
>many|TRBV6-1|TRBJ1-1|.
TGTGCCAGCAGTGAGGTTTTGGGCAGGAACACTGAAGCTTTCTTT
CASSEVLGRNTEAFF
>many|TRBV6-2/TRBV6-3|TRBJ1-5|TRBD1
TGTGCCAGCAGTGGACAGGGGGACAGTCAGCCCCAGCATTTT
CASSGQGDSQPQHF
>many|TRBV3-1|TRBJ2-3|.
TGTGCCAGCAGCCCGCGACTAGAGCCAGATACGCAGTATTTT
CASSPRLEPDTQYF
>many|TRBV11-1|TRBJ2-6|.
TGTGCCAGCAGCTTAGCCTCGGGCGTACAGGGACCTGGGGCCAACGTCCTGACTTTC
CASSLASGVQGPGANVLTF
>few|TRBV6-1|TRBJ2-7|.
TGTGCCAGCAGCCAGGTGGGGGGACTGGCCTACGAGCAGTACTTC
CASSQVGGLAYEQYF
>many|TRBV4-1|TRBJ1-1|.
TGCGCCAGCAGCCAAGAGGTCCAGGGACGAACTGAAGCTTTCTTT
CASSQEVQGRTEAFF
>many|TRBV5-4|TRBJ2-3|.
TGTGCCAGCAGCTTGGGGGGGGTGGGCACAGATACGCAGTATTTT
CASSLGGVGTDTQYF
>many|TRBV20-1|TRBJ2-7|TRBD2
TGCAGTGAAAAGCGGGAGCTTCACGAGCAGTACTTC
CSEKRELHEQYF
>many|TRBV6-1|TRBJ1-3|.
TGTGCCAGCAGACAGCTTTTGACTGGAAACACCATATATTTT
CASRQLLTGNTIYF
>many|TRBV6-2/TRBV6-3|TRBJ2-3|TRBD1
TGTGCCAGCAGTTATCCCGGGACAGGGGGCATCACGCAGTATTTT
CASSYPGTGGITQYF
>many|TRBV6-2/TRBV6-3|TRBJ1-2|.
TGTGCCAGCAGAACCACAGCGGAGGGCTACACCTTC
CASRTTAEGYTF
>.|TRBV7-3|TRBJ2-2|.
TGTGCCAGCAGCTCTCAAGCGTGCTGGAGGCACACCGGGGAGCTGTTTTTT
CASSSQACWRHTGELFF
>many|TRBV2|TRBJ1-5|.
TGTGCCAGCAGTGAAGGAGGGAGGGAGCGTCAGCCCCAGCATTTT
CASSEGGRERQPQHF
>many|TRBV6-1|TRBJ1-2|.
TGTGCCAGCAGCGCAGAGAGGGGGGGGATTAACTATGGCTACACCTTC
CASSAERGGINYGYTF
>many|TRBV20-1|TRBJ2-1|.
TGCAGTGCTAGCGGGAGCAAGACCTACAATGAGCAGTTCTTC
CSASGSKTYNEQFF
>many|TRBV10-3|TRBJ1-1|.
TGTGCCATCAGTCTGGACACCTTGAGGAGTGGGGCTTTCTTT
CAISLDTLRSGAFF
>medium-sized|TRBV30|TRBJ2-7|TRBD2
TGTGCCTGGGACAGGACTAGCGCCTACGAGCAGTACTTC
CAWDRTSAYEQYF
>medium-sized|TRBV4-1|TRBJ2-7|.
TGCGCCAGCAGCCAAGGTCCGGGCCAGGTCTACGAGCAGTACTTC
CASSQGPGQVYEQYF
>many|TRBV3-1|TRBJ1-2|.
TGTGCCAGCAGCCAAGAAAGAGGGCCAGGCTCTCGCTATGGCTACACCTTC
CASSQERGPGSRYGYTF
>few|TRBV19|TRBJ2-1|.
TGTGCCAGTAGTAGGCAGTGCAATGAGCAGTTCTTC
CASSRQCNEQFF
>.|TRBV20-1|TRBJ1-2|.
TGCAGTGCTTACAATAACTATGGCTACACCTTC
CSAYNNYGYTF
>many|TRBV2|TRBJ2-5|TRBD2
TGTGCCAGCAGTGAAGATAGGTACGGGGGGACTAGCGGGACAGAGACCCAGTACTTC
CASSEDRYGGTSGTETQYF
>many|TRBV9|TRBJ2-7|TRBD1
TGTGCCAGCAGCGGACCGGGACAGCCCTACGAGCAGTACTTC
CASSGPGQPYEQYF
>many|TRBV7-2|TRBJ2-7|.
TGTGCCAGCAGCTTAGTCTTGGACACCGTATACGAGCAGTACTTC
CASSLVLDTVYEQYF
>many|TRBV9|TRBJ2-7|.
TGTGCCAGCAGCGAAAGGGCCGAGACCCCCTACGAGCAGTACTTC
CASSERAETPYEQYF
>.|TRBV6-8|TRBJ1-5|.
TGTGCCAGCAGTTTGGGCCCGAACGGGACGCTTGAAGAGTGTCCCCAGCATTTT
CASSLGPNGTLEECPQHF
>many|TRBV2|TRBJ2-7|.
TGTGCCAGCATCCAGGGTAGTCCCTACGAGCAGTACTTC
CASIQGSPYEQYF
>many|TRBV5-8|TRBJ1-1|.
TGTGCCAGCAGCTTGAGGTCGTGGAACACTGAAGCTTTCTTT
CASSLRSWNTEAFF
>many|TRBV7-2|TRBJ1-6|.
TGTGCCAGCAGCACCTTTAAGGGAAATAATTCACCCCTCCACTTT
CASSTFKGNNSPLHF
>many|TRBV7-6|TRBJ2-1|.
TGTGCCAGCGAGAGGGTGGGTTCAAATGAGCAGTTCTTC
CASERVGSNEQFF
>many|TRBV4-2|TRBJ1-1|.
TGTGCCAGCAGTCAAGTAGCCGGGAGGAACACTGAAGCTTTCTTT
CASSQVAGRNTEAFF